Below, one T cell receptor beta chain is given with its context. Assay used: immunoSEQ multiplex PCR; TCRdb lists only in-frame clones, some missing. The table has approximately 44,000 clones, around nine tenths seen once. The CDR3 consists of 16 residues. V was pared by 4 bases and J by 6 bases, with 20 bases between. Germline V gene lookup returns CDR1 MNHEY and CDR2 SMNVEV (reference sequence). This sample was taken from a study of T cell changes during pregnancy in multiple sclerosis. This TCR came from a female donor with multiple sclerosis, enrolled in a pregnancy study. The material was CD4+ T cells from peripheral blood mononuclear cells, obtained in the first trimester of pregnancy. This rearrangement joins TRBV27 to TRBJ2-3; TRBD1 might be the D (5 bases). This CDR3 is CASSSPADRTGDTQYF. CDR3 in DNA: TGTGCCAGCAGTTCCCCAGCTGACAGAACCGGGGATACGCAGTATTTT.